The clone carrying this T cell receptor (beta chain) occurred a few times. Its antigen remains unidentified. Regarding the study as a whole: Tumor memory CD4+ T cell TCR gene usage was found to cluster with blood and lymph node memory CD4+ cells and with lymph node naive CD4+ cells. Greatest tumor Treg TCR overlap was with tumor naive CD4+ cells.

TCRdb reprocessed the 5' RACE reads with MiXCR, giving one entry per CDR3 protein. The data show 40,000 to 55,000 distinct CDR3 sequences, more than 20% seen once. CDR1 and CDR2 (germline): MNHEY, SVGAGI. The CDR3 extends over 15 amino acids. V was pared by 6 bases and J by 3 bases, with 6 bases of the junction left unmatched. Treg sorting used a CD4+CD25+CD127-/low gate. V gene TRBV6-5 combines with J gene TRBJ2-7, with 12 bases aligning to TRBD1. This receptor was taken from a female donor with breast cancer. The sample consisted of Tregs sorted from a lymph node. CDR3 coding DNA: TGTGCCAGCAGGGGGACAGGGGGCCCAAACTACGAGCAGTACTTC. Its translation: CASRGTGGPNYEQYF.